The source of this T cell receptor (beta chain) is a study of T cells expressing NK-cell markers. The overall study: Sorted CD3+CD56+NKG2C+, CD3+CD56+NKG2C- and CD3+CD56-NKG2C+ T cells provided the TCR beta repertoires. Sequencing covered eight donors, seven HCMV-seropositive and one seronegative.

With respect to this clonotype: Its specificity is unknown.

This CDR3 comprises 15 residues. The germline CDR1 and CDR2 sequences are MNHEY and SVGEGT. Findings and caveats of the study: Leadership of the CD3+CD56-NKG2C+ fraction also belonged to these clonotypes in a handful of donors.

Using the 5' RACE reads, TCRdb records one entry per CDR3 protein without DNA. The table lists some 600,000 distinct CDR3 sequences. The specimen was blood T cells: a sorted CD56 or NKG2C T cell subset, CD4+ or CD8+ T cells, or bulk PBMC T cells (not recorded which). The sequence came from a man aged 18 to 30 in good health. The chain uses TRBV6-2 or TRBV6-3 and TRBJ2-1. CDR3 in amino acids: CASSYGGGLYNEQFF.